Shown below are 24 T cell receptor beta chains from a single sample sequenced in a study of long-term antiretroviral therapy in people with HIV. Survey-level resolution applied to immunoSEQ assay v3.0. Sequencing used immunoSEQ multiplex PCR; TCRdb keeps in-frame clones, though not all of them. Of approximately 30,000 clones listed, about four fifths are singletons. This material consisted of unsorted PBMCs, taken 0.4 years after starting antiretroviral therapy. Source of these receptors: a man between 18 and 35 years old with HIV.

The chain has TRBV6-1 and TRBJ2-7, with TRBD2 matching 8 bases. CDR1 and CDR2 (germline): MNHNS, SASEGT. The V and J ends lost 0 bases and 10 bases, in that order; junction bases with no gene match: 20. The CDR3 runs to 18 residues. The CDR3 protein is CASSEAGTGGPKFTEQYF. The CDR3 DNA is TGTGCCAGCAGTGAAGCAGGAACGGGAGGGCCTAAATTCACCGAACAGTACTTC.

This chain uses TRBV6-6 with TRBJ2-3; 9 bases fit TRBD1. Germline CDR1 is MNHNY and CDR2 is SVGAGI (reference sequence). Unmatched junction bases numbered 7, after V lost 5 bases and J lost 4 bases. The length of the CDR3 is 15 residues. The CDR3 DNA reads TGTGCCAGCAGTGCCACAGGGGGCGGCGCAGATACGCAGTATTTT. Translation: CASSATGGGADTQYF.

The chain uses TRBV7-2 and TRBJ2-1, with 10 bases fitting TRBD1. The J segment lost 4 bases and the V segment lost 4 bases, leaving 4 bases of the junction unmatched. The length of the CDR3 is 15 residues. Germline lookup yields CDR1 SGHTA and CDR2 FQGNSA. The CDR3 protein is CASSSRDRGYNEQFF. CDR3 nucleotides: TGTGCCAGCAGCTCCCGGGACAGGGGTTACAATGAGCAGTTCTTC.

The J gene is TRBJ1-1, the V gene TRBV10-3; no definite D call. CDR3 size: 15 residues. V lost 2 bases to trimming and J lost 4 bases, with 14 bases between them. The germline CDR1 and CDR2 sequences are ENHRY and SYGVKD. CDR3 DNA sequence: TGTGCCATCAGTGAGCCCCCATTGGGGTTCACTGAAGCTTTCTTT. It encodes CAISEPPLGFTEAFF.

The chain is built from TRBV19 and TRBJ2-7, with 9 bases aligning to TRBD2. The ends lost 3 bases at V and 5 bases at J; junction bases unmatched: 5. Germline-derived CDR1 and CDR2 are LNHDA and SQIVND (reference sequence). This CDR3 contains 14 residues. CDR3 nucleotide sequence: TGTGCCAGTAGTATCGGACTAGCGTCGGACGAGCAGTACTTC. Protein product: CASSIGLASDEQYF.

The gene calls are TRBV19 and TRBJ2-1, with 11 bases matching TRBD1. Per the germline V gene, CDR1 is LNHDA and CDR2 is SQIVND (reference sequence). Germline trimming cut 8 bases from V and 10 bases from J; bases unmatched to any gene: 4. This CDR3 is built from 12 residues. In nucleotides, the CDR3 is TGTGCCAGTCGGGACAGGGGGAAAGAGCAGTTCTTC. Its protein is CASRDRGKEQFF.

The chain recombines TRBV9 with TRBJ2-1; 13 bases are shared with TRBD2. This CDR3 has 20 residues. In germline, CDR1 is SGDLS, CDR2 YYNGEE. Trimming cost V 2 bases and J 0 bases; bases outside gene matches: 11. The CDR3 DNA follows: TGTGCCAGCAGCGTCCCCCGACTAGCGGGAGGTCCAAGCTCCTACAATGAGCAGTTCTTC. Its translation: CASSVPRLAGGPSSYNEQFF.

The chain is built from TRBV2 and TRBJ2-7; D unclear. The germline V and J ends were trimmed by 7 bases and 2 bases, with 9 bases remaining between them. Germline CDR1 and CDR2: SNHLY and FYNNEI. The CDR3 runs 12 residues. CDR3 region: CASIRTTYEQYF. Written as DNA, the CDR3 is TGTGCCAGCATTAGAACGACCTACGAGCAGTACTTC.

The chain carries TRBV5-1 and TRBJ2-7, with D possibly TRBD1 on 6 matching bases. With 3 bases removed from V and 3 bases from J, the gap between germline ends came to 10 bases. Germline CDR1 is SGHRS and CDR2 is YFSETQ. This CDR3 is built from 13 residues. Written as DNA, the CDR3 is TGCGCCAGCAGCTCGGGACAACTCTACGAGCAGTACTTC. Translated: CASSSGQLYEQYF.

The chain couples TRBV10-3 to TRBJ2-1; D may match TRBD1 or TRBD2 (5 bases each). This CDR3 comprises 14 residues. Germline lookup yields CDR1 ENHRY and CDR2 SYGVKD. Trimming stripped 3 bases from V and 8 bases from J, with 14 bases between. CDR3 loop: CAISDLLGTHEQFF. The CDR3 nucleotides are TGTGCCATCAGTGACCTACTGGGGACCCATGAGCAGTTCTTC.

This clone was recorded only once. This chain uses TRBV7-6 with TRBJ2-5; D not resolved. The CDR3 is 15 residues long. Germline V CDR1 and CDR2: SGHVS, FNYEAQ. V shed 5 bases and J shed 0 bases, with 13 bases lying between them. Written as DNA, the CDR3 is TGTGCCAGCAGCAGAGAGGTAACGGACCAAGAGACCCAGTACTTC. Translated, it gives CASSREVTDQETQYF.

The chain is built from TRBV19 and TRBJ1-1; D is perhaps TRBD1 (5 bases). Germline CDR1 reads LNHDA; CDR2 reads SQIVND (reference sequence). This CDR3 is 15 amino acids long. Trimming stripped 1 base from V and 8 bases from J, with 17 bases between. In DNA, the CDR3 is TGTGCCAGTAGTATAGGGTCCGGGCAGGAGGGGGAAGCTTTCTTT. It codes for CASSIGSGQEGEAFF.

A remark on this clone: An end of the junction does not agree with germline; a read error may underlie this. The rearrangement uses TRBV27 and TRBJ1-1, with D unresolved. The CDR3 sequence is 15 residues long. Germline CDR1 is MNHEY and CDR2 is SMNVEV (reference sequence). Here the CDR3 reads CASSLSTEMNTEAFF. The CDR3 DNA follows: TGTGCCAGCAGTCTATCGACGGAGATGAACACTGAAGCTTTCTTT.

The chain combines TRBV10-3 with TRBJ2-2; 9 bases fit TRBD2. The CDR3 consists of 15 residues. Per the germline V gene, CDR1 is ENHRY and CDR2 is SYGVKD. V shed 10 bases and J 2 bases; nucleotides not matched to a gene: 8. This chain's CDR3 is CATHPLAGNTGELFF. The CDR3 nucleotides read TGTGCCACCCACCCCCTAGCGGGAAACACCGGGGAGCTGTTTTTT.

This chain connects TRBV2 to TRBJ2-3; D remains unclear. Germline CDR1 reads SNHLY; CDR2 reads FYNNEI. Trimming stripped 10 bases from V and 0 bases from J, with 17 bases between. This CDR3 is built from 15 residues. CDR3 loop: CATAILISSTDTQYF. In DNA, the CDR3 is TGTGCCACCGCCATCTTAATATCCAGCACAGATACGCAGTATTTT.

V usage is TRBV6-5 and J usage is TRBJ1-5; D not certain. Germline assignment: CDR1 MNHEY and CDR2 SVGAGI. V was pared by 3 bases and J by 3 bases, with 12 bases between. CDR3 length: 15 residues. The CDR3 loop is CASSYRAGSNQPQHF. DNA of the CDR3: TGTGCCAGCAGTTATCGGGCCGGCTCCAATCAGCCCCAGCATTTT.

The rearrangement links TRBV27 to TRBJ2-7; D is unresolved. Germline V gives CDR1 MNHEY, CDR2 SMNVEV (reference sequence). The CDR3 consists of 13 residues. Deletions cut 5 bases from V and 2 bases from J, with 10 bases between. CDR3 in amino acids: CASSVRLAYEQYF. CDR3 DNA sequence: TGTGCCAGCAGTGTCCGTCTAGCCTACGAGCAGTACTTC.

This clone ranks as medium-sized. The J gene is TRBJ1-2, the V gene TRBV14; D unresolved. In germline, CDR1 is SGHDN, CDR2 FVKESK. This CDR3 has 15 residues. V was trimmed by 0 bases and J by 4 bases, leaving 12 bases between them. In DNA, the CDR3 is TGTGCCAGCAGCCAAGACCTCGGTACCTTCTATGGCTACACCTTC. Amino acid sequence: CASSQDLGTFYGYTF.

The gene calls are TRBV5-1 and TRBJ1-2; D not resolved. The CDR3 consists of 14 residues. V dropped 0 bases and J dropped 4 bases, with 10 bases sitting between them. Germline CDR1 SGHRS, CDR2 YFSETQ. In nucleotides, the CDR3 is TGCGCCAGCAGCTTGGAACAGCCTACCTATGGCTACACCTTC. Translated: CASSLEQPTYGYTF.

The V gene is TRBV7-2, the J gene TRBJ2-1; a weak D match, TRBD2 (5 bases). The CDR3 loop spans 16 amino acids. In germline, CDR1 is SGHTA, CDR2 FQGNSA. V was trimmed by 6 bases and J by 4 bases, leaving 19 bases between them. The DNA of the CDR3 is TGTGCCAGCAGTCAGCTAGCCCCACCATTATACAATGAGCAGTTCTTC. This encodes CASSQLAPPLYNEQFF.

The chain is built from TRBV4-2 and TRBJ2-7; D is perhaps TRBD1 or TRBD2 (5 bases each). The ends were cut back, 4 bases at V and 6 bases at J, with 19 bases in the middle. CDR1 is LGHNA and CDR2 is YNFKEQ in the germline V gene. CDR3 length: 15 residues. CDR3 in amino acids: CASSPKLGDGPEQYF. The CDR3 nucleotides are TGTGCCAGCAGCCCTAAACTAGGGGACGGCCCCGAGCAGTACTTC.

The table lists this clone with a count of one. V gene TRBV6-5 combines with J gene TRBJ1-1; D might be TRBD1 (5 bases). This CDR3 is built from 14 residues. CDR1 MNHEY and CDR2 SVGAGI come from the germline V gene. V shed 4 bases and J shed 1 base, with 10 bases lying between them. The CDR3 region is CASSFPGQNTEAFF. CDR3 DNA sequence: TGTGCCAGCAGTTTTCCCGGACAGAACACTGAAGCTTTCTTT.

The chain uses TRBV9 and TRBJ2-3; 9 positions match TRBD2. The germline V gene has CDR1 SGDLS and CDR2 YYNGEE. Trimming took 0 bases from V and 1 from J; bases not matched to a gene: 6. CDR3 size: 17 residues. CDR3 amino acids: CASSVAGGGGRTDTQYF. DNA for the CDR3: TGTGCCAGCAGCGTAGCTGGCGGGGGGGGACGCACAGATACGCAGTATTTT.

This chain links TRBV11-2 with TRBJ1-1; D might be TRBD1 (6 bases). The V gene lost 2 bases and the J gene lost 1 base, with 11 bases spanning the gap. The CDR3 sequence is 15 residues long. Germline-derived CDR1 and CDR2 are SGHAT and FQNNGV. The CDR3 nucleotides read TGTGCCAGCAGCTTAAAGACAGGCCGGAACACTGAAGCTTTCTTT. Residues: CASSLKTGRNTEAFF.